The 29 T cell receptor beta chains given below trace back to one sample, sequenced in a study of shared clonotypes between healthy human individuals. The repertoire was sequenced with immunoSEQ multiplex PCR; TCRdb's copy has only in-frame clones and lacks some. The sample carries 1.6 million or so clones, more than 95% recorded once. Sequencing used naive CD4+ T cells sorted from blood. Subset given: CD45RA+ positively selected. The receptors derive from a man aged 25-45 years in good health.

This clone has only one observation. V gene TRBV27 combines with J gene TRBJ2-7; 7 bases agree with TRBD2. V gave up 6 bases and J gave up 6 bases; unmatched junction bases: 8. Germline V lookup: CDR1 MNHEY, CDR2 SMNVEV (reference sequence). The CDR3 contains 13 residues. CDR3 nucleotide sequence: TGTGCCAGCAGCCCCCTGGGAGGGGCCGAGCAGTACTTC. Translating it yields CASSPLGGAEQYF.

This clone was seen once. In the same sample, other DNA sequences code for this CDR3. The chain has TRBV2 and TRBJ1-5, with D unresolved. The germline gives CDR1 SNHLY, CDR2 FYNNEI. This CDR3 region has 12 residues. V lost 3 bases and J lost 7, with 7 bases in between. The CDR3 DNA reads as TGTGCCAGCAGTGACTCGGGCCAGCCCCAGCATTTT. Protein: CASSDSGQPQHF.

V gene TRBV10-2 combines with J gene TRBJ2-5; 7 nucleotides match TRBD1. The CDR3 sequence is 18 residues long. CDR1 WSHSY and CDR2 SAAADI come from the germline V gene. Trimming cost V 5 bases and J 2 bases; bases outside gene matches: 17. The CDR3 here is CASSRRSGTANSQETQYF. The DNA of the CDR3 is TGCGCCAGCAGTCGTAGGTCCGGGACAGCCAACTCACAAGAGACCCAGTACTTC.

This clone was picked up one time. The rearrangement uses TRBV7-3 and TRBJ1-5; D is perhaps TRBD1 (6 bases). Germline V lookup: CDR1 SGHTA, CDR2 FQGTGA. The CDR3 length is 12 residues. As DNA, the CDR3 is TGTGAAATAGATAGGGGGGTTCAGCCCCAGCATTTT. It is translated as CEIDRGVQPQHF. Combining the CDR3 with reference TRBV7-3 and TRBJ1-5 gives the whole variable domain GAGVSQTPSNKVTEKGKYVELRCDPISGHTALYWYRQSLGQGPEFLIYFQGTGAADDSGLPNDRFFAVRPEGSVSTLKIQRTERGDSAVYLCEIDRGVQPQHFGDGTRLSIL.

The J gene is TRBJ2-2, the V gene TRBV2; tentatively, D is TRBD1 (6 bases). CDR3 length: 14 residues. Germline values: CDR1 SNHLY, CDR2 FYNNEI. V was cut by 3 bases and J by 3 bases, with 8 bases left in between. CDR3 sequence reads: CASSEGHYTGELFF. The CDR3 DNA is TGTGCCAGCAGTGAGGGACATTACACCGGGGAGCTGTTTTTT. The variable domain in full, completed from reference TRBV2 and TRBJ2-2, reads EPEVTQTPSHQVTQMGQEVILRCVPISNHLYFYWYRQILGQKVEFLVSFYNNEISEKSEIFDDQFSVERPDGSNFTLKIRSTKLEDSAMYFCASSEGHYTGELFFGEGSRLTVL.

V is TRBV27 and J is TRBJ2-7; D gene unclear. CDR1 and CDR2 from the germline V gene are MNHEY and SMNVEV (reference sequence). Trimming pared 5 bases from V and 3 bases from J, leaving 14 bases between. The CDR3 is made up of 14 amino acids. CDR3 sequence: CASSATRLGYEQYF. The CDR3 nucleotides are TGTGCCAGCAGTGCCACAAGATTGGGCTACGAGCAGTACTTC.

This clone was seen a handful of times. V gene TRBV2 combines with J gene TRBJ1-5, with D hard to call. V was trimmed by 1 base and J by 9 bases, leaving 16 bases between them. Germline V gene lookup returns CDR1 SNHLY and CDR2 FYNNEI. This CDR3 region has 15 residues. The CDR3 loop is CASSEGLGPGMPQHF. DNA for the CDR3: TGTGCCAGCAGTGAAGGGTTGGGCCCAGGCATGCCCCAGCATTTT.

V is TRBV11-2 and J is TRBJ1-4; D is undetermined. CDR3 length: 13 amino acids. Germline CDR1 SGHAT, CDR2 FQNNGV. V lost 3 bases and J lost 8, with 10 bases in between. Here the CDR3 DNA reads TGTGCCAGCAGCTTGCGGCCTTTAGAAAAACTGTTTTTT. Translation gives CASSLRPLEKLFF.

The rearrangement uses TRBV5-1 and TRBJ2-1; TRBD2 aligns across 15 bases. Germline CDR1 SGHRS, CDR2 YFSETQ. The V segment lost 4 bases and the J segment 3 bases; nucleotides outside the gene matches: 5. This CDR3 is built from 17 residues. In DNA form, the CDR3 reads TGCGCCAGCAGCGCCGGACTAGCGGGAGGGCTCTACAATGAGCAGTTCTTC. Protein sequence: CASSAGLAGGLYNEQFF.

This clone appeared a few times. CDR3 sequence (DNA): TGTGCCAGTAGTGTCGACAGGGACTACACCTTC. Amino acid sequence: CASSVDRDYTF. The genes are TRBV19 and TRBJ1-2; 7 nucleotides align to TRBD1. The CDR3 length is 11 residues. Germline lookup yields CDR1 LNHDA and CDR2 SQIVND (reference sequence). The trim removed 5 bases at V and 10 bases at J, leaving 4 bases unmatched.

The chain links TRBV18 to TRBJ1-1; no clear D gene. V was shortened by 0 bases and J by 4 bases, with 9 bases between the two germline ends. CDR1 and CDR2 from the germline V gene are KGHSH and LQKENI. The CDR3 contains 14 residues. DNA for the CDR3: TGTGCCAGCTCACCACCGGTGGGGTCCACTGAAGCTTTCTTT. This sequence encodes CASSPPVGSTEAFF. Full variable domain (outside the CDR3, taken from reference TRBV18 and TRBJ1-1): NAGVMQNPRHLVRRRGQEARLRCSPMKGHSHVYWYRQLPEEGLKFMVYLQKENIIDESGMPKERFSAEFPKEGPSILRIQQVVRGDSAAYFCASSPPVGSTEAFFGQGTRLTVV.

This clone was recorded only once. CDR3 DNA sequence: TGTGCCAGCAGCGCGCCCACCGGTGGAGCGGGCGTGGGCATTCAGTACTTC. It specifies CASSAPTGGAGVGIQYF. The V gene is TRBV9, the J gene TRBJ2-4; tentative D call: TRBD2 (6 bases). The CDR3 contains 17 residues. The V gene lost 3 bases and the J gene lost 9 bases, with 25 bases spanning the gap. The germline gives CDR1 SGDLS, CDR2 YYNGEE.

This sequence joins TRBV18 and TRBJ1-4, with D hard to call. The CDR3 runs 14 residues. The germline CDR1 and CDR2 sequences are KGHSH and LQKENI. Trimming pared 1 base from V and 10 bases from J, leaving 13 bases between. The CDR3 DNA sequence: TGTGCCAGCTCACCACGGGGAGGTAGTGGAAAACTGTTTTTT. Residues: CASSPRGGSGKLFF.

The chain has TRBV9 and TRBJ1-1; D is unresolved. This CDR3 region has 18 residues. Trimming left V 0 bases short and J 2 bases short, with 20 bases between. Per the germline V gene, CDR1 is SGDLS and CDR2 is YYNGEE. The DNA for the CDR3 is TGTGCCAGCAGCGTAGCTGCACAGCCAAAGTGGGGAAACACTGAAGCTTTCTTT. Encoded protein: CASSVAAQPKWGNTEAFF.

With respect to this clone: Other DNA sequences within the sample encode an identical CDR3. This chain joins TRBV28 and TRBJ2-1; unclear D gene. This CDR3 has 14 amino acids. The V and J ends lost 2 bases and 0 bases respectively, with 5 bases between them. CDR1 is MDHEN and CDR2 is SYDVKM in the germline V gene. As DNA, the CDR3 is TGTGCCAGCAGTTTAATAGGCTCCTACAATGAGCAGTTCTTC. Amino acids: CASSLIGSYNEQFF.

The V call is TRBV25-1, the J call TRBJ2-7, with 7 nucleotides matching TRBD1. The V segment lost 6 bases and the J segment 3 bases; nucleotides outside the gene matches: 8. From germline, CDR1 is MGHDK and CDR2 SYGVNS. This CDR3 region has 14 residues. The CDR3: CASSDRQGYYEQYF. CDR3 sequence (DNA): TGTGCCAGCAGCGACAGACAGGGCTACTACGAGCAGTACTTC.

This clone was recorded once. The V call is TRBV11-2, the J call TRBJ1-1, with D tentatively TRBD1 (5 bases). CDR1 and CDR2 (germline): SGHAT, FQNNGV. With 5 bases removed from V and 7 bases from J, the gap between germline ends came to 11 bases. CDR3 length: 12 amino acids. Here the CDR3 reads CASSPGRNEAFF. The CDR3 region has the DNA TGTGCCAGCAGCCCGGGACGGAATGAAGCTTTCTTT.

The rearrangement joins TRBV13 to TRBJ1-5; D gene unclear. Between the trimmed V and J ends, which lost 0 bases and 2 bases, there was a span of 8 bases. Looked up from germline, CDR1 is PRHDT and CDR2 is FYEKMQ (reference sequence). This CDR3 is 15 amino acids long. CDR3 sequence (DNA): TGTGCCAGCAGCTTAGGAGGCCGGGGCAATCAGCCCCAGCATTTT. Its translation is CASSLGGRGNQPQHF.

The rearrangement uses TRBV5-6 and TRBJ2-7; 7 nucleotides align to TRBD2. The CDR3 is 16 amino acids. With V trimmed by 0 bases and J by 3 bases, 9 bases remained unmatched. CDR1 is SGHDT, CDR2 YYEEEE, per germline. This CDR3 reads CASSLAGAGKGYEQYF. The DNA of the CDR3 is TGTGCCAGCAGCTTGGCCGGAGCGGGAAAGGGCTACGAGCAGTACTTC.

The gene calls are TRBV18 and TRBJ2-2; D is uncertain. With 4 bases removed from V and 0 bases from J, the gap between germline ends came to 15 bases. CDR3 length: 17 residues. Germline values: CDR1 KGHSH, CDR2 LQKENI. CDR3 amino acids: CASSQYKTSSNTGELFF. Here the CDR3 DNA reads TGTGCCAGCTCACAATATAAGACCTCGTCGAACACCGGGGAGCTGTTTTTT.

The CDR3 DNA follows: TGTGCCAGCAGCCCGCGGCGGGATCAAGAGACCCAGTACTTC. It translates to CASSPRRDQETQYF. The chain combines TRBV5-4 with TRBJ2-5, with D tentatively TRBD2 (6 bases). The germline gives CDR1 SGHNT, CDR2 YYREEE (reference sequence). This CDR3 has 14 amino acids. V was shortened by 4 bases and J by 2 bases, with 12 bases between the two germline ends.

The chain recombines TRBV6-5 with TRBJ2-2; D unclear. Per the germline V gene, CDR1 is MNHEY and CDR2 is SVGAGI. V was shortened by 11 bases and J by 7 bases, with 11 bases between the two germline ends. The CDR3 covers 11 residues. CDR3 sequence (DNA): TGTGCCGTATCCCTGGGCGGGGAGCTGTTTTTT. Residues: CAVSLGGELFF.

The rearrangement joins TRBV15 to TRBJ2-1; 10 bases fit TRBD2. The CDR3 has 15 residues. V shed 5 bases, J shed 5 bases, and the junction held 6 bases outside the gene matches. Germline lookup yields CDR1 LNHNV and CDR2 YYDKDF (reference sequence). CDR3 amino acids: CATSVSGRANNEQFF. In DNA, the CDR3 is TGTGCCACCAGCGTGAGCGGGAGGGCCAACAATGAGCAGTTCTTC.

The gene calls are TRBV19 and TRBJ1-1; 8 bases line up with TRBD1. Germline V gives CDR1 LNHDA, CDR2 SQIVND (reference sequence). The CDR3 runs to 14 residues. Trimming cost V 5 bases and J 0 bases; bases outside gene matches: 2. CDR3 amino acids: CASSPQGVNTEAFF. CDR3 DNA sequence: TGTGCCAGTAGTCCACAGGGGGTGAACACTGAAGCTTTCTTT. Full variable domain (missing parts from reference TRBV19 and TRBJ1-1): DGGITQSPKYLFRKEGQNVTLSCEQNLNHDAMYWYRQDPGQGLRLIYYSQIVNDFQKGDIAEGYSVSREKKESFPLTVTSAQKNPTAFYLCASSPQGVNTEAFFGQGTRLTVV.

The V gene is TRBV19, the J gene TRBJ1-2, with unresolved D. Germline V gene sequence: CDR1 LNHDA, CDR2 SQIVND (reference sequence). The CDR3 spans 15 residues. V was pared by 7 bases and J by 4 bases, with 19 bases between. CDR3 loop: CASTNTPVALYGYTF. CDR3 coding DNA: TGTGCCAGTACTAATACCCCCGTGGCTCTCTATGGCTACACCTTC.

The genes are TRBV7-3 and TRBJ2-3; D not resolved. The CDR3 has 14 residues. The ends were cut back, 5 bases at V and 1 base at J, with 10 bases in the middle. CDR1 SGHTA and CDR2 FQGTGA come from the germline V gene. The CDR3 is CASSQVGGTDTQYF. The CDR3 region has the DNA TGTGCCAGCAGCCAAGTTGGAGGCACAGATACGCAGTATTTT.

The chain is built from TRBV5-6 and TRBJ2-7; D ambiguous. CDR3 length: 13 amino acids. The germline V gene encodes CDR1 SGHDT and CDR2 YYEEEE. Trimming removed 3 bases at V and 2 bases at J, with 9 bases between. The CDR3 bases are TGTGCCAGCAGCTCATATTTCCCCTACGAGCAGTACTTC. Its protein is CASSSYFPYEQYF.

The chain combines TRBV5-1 with TRBJ2-1; 9 bases match TRBD2. V trimming: 2 bases; J trimming: 5 bases; junction bases outside the gene matches: 5. The CDR3 runs to 15 residues. Germline values: CDR1 SGHRS, CDR2 YFSETQ. The CDR3 DNA reads TGCGCCAGCAGCTTAGCTAGCGGGGTAAACAATGAGCAGTTCTTC. Translation: CASSLASGVNNEQFF.

J is TRBJ1-5 and V is TRBV30; D unclear. The CDR3 length is 14 residues. The germline CDR1 and CDR2 sequences are GTSNPN and SVGIG (reference sequence). V was shortened by 0 bases and J by 9 bases, with 15 bases between the two germline ends. The CDR3 loop reads CAWSVSQLGLPQHF. The CDR3 DNA reads as TGTGCCTGGAGTGTATCCCAATTAGGTCTGCCCCAGCATTTT.